The 7 T cell receptor beta chains reported below all come from one sample, sequenced in a study of a mutant IDH1 vaccine in newly diagnosed glioma. Time point reported: week 23, last vaccination. Topical imiquimod was applied with each vaccine dose, which held 300 ug of mutant IDH1 20-mer peptide. Some clones are missing from TCRdb's copy, which holds only in-frame ones; the method was immunoSEQ multiplex PCR. The table includes roughly 76,000 clones, roughly 85% detected once. Their target antigens are unknown. The sample consisted of PBMCs, taken from a glioma patient whose treatment included an IDH1 peptide vaccine. Every receptor here comes from a man younger than 45 with glioma. Some clones in this sample may be carry-over from other donors' samples.

V is TRBV6-4 and J is TRBJ2-5; maybe TRBD2 (5 bases). Germline-derived CDR1 and CDR2 are MRHNA and SNTAGT. CDR3 length: 14 amino acids. Trimming left V 5 bases short and J 1 base short, with 11 bases between. The CDR3 region is CASSPSDSQETQYF. The CDR3 bases are TGTGCCAGCAGTCCCTCGGACTCCCAAGAGACCCAGTACTTC.

About this clone itself: Other DNA sequences in this specimen translate into the identical CDR3. This chain links TRBV27 with TRBJ2-1; a possible D gene is TRBD2 (5 bases). V lost 3 bases to trimming and J lost 9 bases, with 12 bases between them. CDR1 and CDR2 from the germline V gene are MNHEY and SMNVEV (reference sequence). This CDR3 is built from 13 residues. The CDR3 coding sequence is TGTGCCAGCAGTTTCGGGCTAGCTGGTGAGCAGTTCTTC. This sequence encodes CASSFGLAGEQFF.

The chain is built from TRBV27 and TRBJ1-1; the D gene is possibly TRBD1 (6 bases). The CDR3 consists of 13 residues. V lost 3 bases and J 6 bases, leaving 11 bases between the germline ends. Germline V CDR1 and CDR2: MNHEY, SMNVEV (reference sequence). The CDR3 here is CASSFGQSAEAFF. The CDR3 nucleotides are TGTGCCAGCAGTTTCGGACAGAGCGCTGAAGCTTTCTTT.

The rearrangement uses TRBV19 and TRBJ1-3; D is uncertain. The CDR3 extends over 14 amino acids. V was clipped by 3 bases and J by 0 bases, with 6 bases between them. Germline lookup yields CDR1 LNHDA and CDR2 SQIVND (reference sequence). The CDR3 here is CASSIGRSGNTIYF. DNA for the CDR3: TGTGCCAGTAGTATCGGGCGCTCTGGAAACACCATATATTTT.

This clone was recorded once. This CDR3 is also generated by other DNA sequences in the sample. V is TRBV4-3 and J is TRBJ2-1, with TRBD1 matching 8 bases. Germline CDR1 is LGHNA and CDR2 is YSLEER. The CDR3 extends over 15 amino acids. V lost 0 bases to trimming and J lost 2 bases; unmatched junction nucleotides: 0. The CDR3 here is CASSQEGQAYNEQFF. Written as DNA, the CDR3 is TGCGCCAGCAGCCAAGAGGGACAGGCCTACAATGAGCAGTTCTTC.

The chain combines TRBV19 with TRBJ2-7; D is uncertain. Germline V gene sequence: CDR1 LNHDA, CDR2 SQIVND (reference sequence). The CDR3 is 13 residues long. V was clipped by 3 bases and J by 6 bases, with 12 bases between them. CDR3 bases: TGTGCCAGTAGTATCGGGCCAAACAGCGAGCAGTACTTC. The encoded protein is CASSIGPNSEQYF.

The chain's CDR3 is CASSPSRDSVAEQFF. DNA of the CDR3: TGTGCCAGCAGTCCCTCCAGGGATTCGGTGGCCGAGCAGTTCTTC. The V and J genes are TRBV27 and TRBJ2-1; tentative D call: TRBD1 (5 bases). The CDR3 loop spans 15 amino acids. Germline CDR1 and CDR2: MNHEY and SMNVEV (reference sequence). The ends were cut back, 5 bases at V and 10 bases at J, with 21 bases in the middle.